In this sample, the clone carrying this T cell receptor beta chain turned up a few times. Its target is not known. This sample is drawn from a study of CD8+ T cells in alopecia areata. Study details: The drug, oral tofacitinib, was given to treated patients at 5 to 10 mg twice daily. A 6-month off-drug phase came after tofacitinib, which had lasted 6 to 18 months. The study's findings and limits: Especially in alopecia totalis/universalis, lesional scalp showed greater clonality than normal scalp did.

Following extraction, RNA underwent reverse transcription to cDNA, which served as the sequencing template. Clones were sequenced by immunoSEQ multiplex PCR, and TCRdb holds only the in-frame ones, with some missing. The top ten clones hold about 6% of a sample with more than 110,000 clones, around 60% of them seen once. Trimming removed 4 bases from V and 7 bases from J, with 14 bases in between. The CDR3 runs to 13 residues. Per germline, CDR1 SGHTA and CDR2 FQGNSA. This clonotype was sampled from a human donor with alopecia areata. This specimen consisted of CD4+ T cells sorted from blood, obtained at week 0. The V call is TRBV7-2, the J call TRBJ2-7; maybe TRBD2 (6 bases). This chain's CDR3 is CASSWGLLGEQYF. DNA for the CDR3: TGTGCCAGCAGCTGGGGACTCCTGGGGGAGCAGTACTTC.